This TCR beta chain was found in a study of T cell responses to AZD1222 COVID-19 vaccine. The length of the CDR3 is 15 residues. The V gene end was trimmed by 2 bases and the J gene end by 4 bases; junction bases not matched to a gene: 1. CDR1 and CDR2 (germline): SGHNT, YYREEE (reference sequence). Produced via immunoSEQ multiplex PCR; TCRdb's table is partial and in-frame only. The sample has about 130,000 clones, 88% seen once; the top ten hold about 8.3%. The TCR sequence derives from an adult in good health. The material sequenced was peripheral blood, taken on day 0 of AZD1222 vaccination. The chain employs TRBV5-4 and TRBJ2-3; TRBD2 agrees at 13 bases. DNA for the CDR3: TGTGCCAGCAGCTTAGGACTAGCGGGAGCAGATACGCAGTATTTT. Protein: CASSLGLAGADTQYF.